This T cell receptor beta chain was obtained from a study of shared clonotypes between healthy human individuals (dated by TCRdb to about 2020). Concerning the study at large: A few men and a couple of women, aged 18 to 49 years, made up the cohort. Per donor, three plates each were used for CD4 naive and CD4 memory, two for CD8 naive, and one for CD8 memory. The study deeply sequenced blood TCR repertoires of several healthy adults to estimate repertoire size and the extent of clonotype sharing between individuals. To increase sequencing depth and limit assay-specific biases, TCR repertoire library preparation and sequencing were carried out by different laboratories using diverse techniques. Between about 0.8 and 9.5 billion PBMCs per donor were obtained by leukapheresis. Study-wide findings and limitations: Incomplete sequencing was indicated by rarefaction of sorted-subset datasets, despite the large sequencing depth. Only blood was sampled, and tissue TCR repertoires likely differ from those in blood. Larger estimated clonotype richness was generally found for naive subsets than for memory subsets. Because the study included only a small number of donors, the genetic and exposure-history diversity represented was limited. Based on pairwise subsampling, the degree of clonotype sharing among donors was expected to be affected by sequencing depth. Higher generation probabilities were observed for clonotypes shared by all four sorted-subset donors than for non-shared clonotypes. Across a handful of donors, approximately 4.6% of naive CD4, approximately 4% of naive CD8, 2% to 2.5% of memory CD4, and roughly 0.41% of memory CD8 clonotypes were shared.

Details on this clone: The antigen this receptor binds is unknown. No base-level quality is on record; no much larger clone is a single base apart.

Donors were healthy HIV-negative adults with no recently reported acute infections or vaccinations. Every donor was a Caucasian adult living in Nashville, Tennessee, USA. CD4+ T cells were enriched by magnetic negative selection, after which naive cells were positively selected on CD45RA and the negative fraction was taken as the memory subset. Blood was obtained by leukapheresis, after which PBMCs were separated by Ficoll-Histopaque density gradient centrifugation and cryopreserved in liquid nitrogen vapor phase. Purity and quantity of every magnetically sorted T cell population were checked by analytical flow cytometry. Genomic DNA was isolated from every sorted fraction and measured by UV absorbance on a Nanodrop 2000c. TCR CDR3 regions were amplified from genomic DNA by multiplex PCR using the deep immunoSEQ assay. Extracted genomic DNA from each cell subset was distributed evenly across all wells of several immunoSEQ 96-well plates, and each plate was treated as a replicate. For sorted subsets, each replicate PCR was loaded with approximately 200 ng genomic DNA, equivalent to 32,000 or so T cell genomes. Purified libraries were quantified with a Qubit 3.0 fluorometer, sized on a Bioanalyzer 2100, and re-quantified with the KAPA Library Quantification kit. Every immunoSEQ 96-well plate was sequenced on a separate single-read 150-cycle Illumina NextSeq 550 flow cell. Per the original workflow: Because only junctional sequences without quality scores were contained in the immunoSEQ output, filtering matching that applied to full-length reads could not be performed. To assign V/J genes and CDR3, sequences were annotated against IMGT germline references using PyIR, a Python wrapper for IgBLAST v1.9. Reads with weak V/J assignments (E-value above 1e-6), missing CDR3, stop codons, out-of-frame junctions, or ambiguous translated residues were removed. V3J clonotypes were defined as sequences sharing an identical inferred V gene, J gene, and CDR3 amino acid sequence. To compute the percentage overlap between repertoires, the number of shared unique clonotypes was divided by the size of the smaller repertoire. Richness of each repertoire was evaluated using RTK rarefaction, the Chao1 estimator, and Recon v2.1 estimates of unobserved clonotypes. Generation probabilities for all TCRbeta clonotypes obtained by the gDNA method from several donors were computed using OLGA. TCRdb mirrors the immuneACCESS table, restricted to in-frame sequences. Some clones are absent from its copies; in checked studies, under half trace to an unresolved V gene, and the reason for the others is unknown. From that table come the V and J calls and clone size; the DNA was used to work out D and trimming. Within this sample are about 1.4 million clones, with about 96% of them counted one time only. The ten largest clonotypes hold approximately 1.2% of the sample.

Counted from cysteine to phenylalanine, this CDR3 has 15 amino acids. The retained sequence is limited to the CDR3, 45 bases, with the frame set at the first base. Taken from the germline V gene, the CDR1 and CDR2 loops are SGHNT and YENEEA. Trimmed from V: 1 base; trimmed from J: 7 bases; junction bases lacking a gene match: 5. The clonotype originates from a man younger than 45 in good health. Sequenced material: naive CD4+ T cells sorted from blood. What this sample's cell subset or site label stands for: CD45RA+ positively selected. The rearranged segments are TRBV11-3 and TRBJ2-1; 9 bases in the junction line up with TRBD1. The base sequence is TGTGCCAGCAGCTTAGCCGGGACAGGGTTAAATGAGCAGTTCTTC. This sequence encodes CASSLAGTGLNEQFF. With the rest looked up from the reference TRBV11-3 and TRBJ2-1 genes rather than sequenced, the full variable domain is EAGVVQSPRYKIIEKKQPVAFWCNPISGHNTLYWYLQNLGQGPELLIRYENEEAVDDSQLPKDRFSAERLKGVDSTLKIQPAELGDSAVYLCASSLAGTGLNEQFFGPGTRLTVL.